A single sample is the source of the 5 T cell receptor beta chains below, sequenced in a study of T cell clonotyping in hematopoietic cell transplantation. Clones were sequenced by immunoSEQ multiplex PCR, and TCRdb holds only the in-frame ones, with some missing. The sample lists approximately 41,000 clones; 95% were seen once. Sequencing was carried out using peripheral blood mononuclear cells. These receptors were collected from a man under 40 in good health. Some clones in this sample may be carry-over from other donors' samples.

This clone was seen only a few times. V usage is TRBV4-1 and J usage is TRBJ1-1; no clear D. The CDR3 is made up of 17 amino acids. Germline CDR1 and CDR2: MGHRA and YSYEKL. V shed 1 base and J shed 0 bases, with 15 bases lying between them. The CDR3 reads CASSQGALKLVNTEAFF. CDR3 in DNA: TGCGCCAGCAGCCAAGGGGCCTTAAAGTTGGTGAACACTGAAGCTTTCTTT.

The chain recombines TRBV5-1 with TRBJ2-7; D might be TRBD2 (6 bases). Germline V gives CDR1 SGHRS, CDR2 YFSETQ. The V end lost 1 base, the J end lost 3 bases, and 11 bases lay between the germline ends. CDR3 length: 14 residues. The CDR3 loop reads CASSLSGGDYEQYF. The CDR3 region has the DNA TGCGCCAGCAGCTTGTCCGGGGGAGACTACGAGCAGTACTTC.

This rearrangement joins TRBV5-6 to TRBJ1-1; no definite D call. The germline gives CDR1 SGHDT, CDR2 YYEEEE. CDR3 length: 11 residues. The V gene lost 1 base and the J gene lost 5 bases, with 3 bases spanning the gap. This chain's CDR3 is CASSLRTEAFF. CDR3 coding DNA: TGTGCCAGCAGCTTGCGAACTGAAGCTTTCTTT.

The chain is built from TRBV11-2 and TRBJ2-2; 8 bases agree with TRBD2. J gave up 5 bases and V 5 bases, and 10 bases lay outside the gene matches. The length of the CDR3 is 16 residues. Looked up from germline, CDR1 is SGHAT and CDR2 is FQNNGV. CDR3 loop: CASSTSSGRQTGELFF. DNA for the CDR3: TGTGCCAGCAGCACTTCTAGCGGGCGACAAACCGGGGAGCTGTTTTTT.

V is TRBV6-1 and J is TRBJ1-5, with D tentatively TRBD1 (6 bases). CDR3 length equals 16 residues. Between the trimmed V and J ends, which lost 0 bases and 3 bases, there was a span of 12 bases. The germline V gene has CDR1 MNHNS and CDR2 SASEGT. The CDR3 sequence is CASSEAVRGVNQPQHF. The CDR3 DNA reads TGTGCCAGCAGTGAAGCTGTCAGGGGTGTCAATCAGCCCCAGCATTTT.